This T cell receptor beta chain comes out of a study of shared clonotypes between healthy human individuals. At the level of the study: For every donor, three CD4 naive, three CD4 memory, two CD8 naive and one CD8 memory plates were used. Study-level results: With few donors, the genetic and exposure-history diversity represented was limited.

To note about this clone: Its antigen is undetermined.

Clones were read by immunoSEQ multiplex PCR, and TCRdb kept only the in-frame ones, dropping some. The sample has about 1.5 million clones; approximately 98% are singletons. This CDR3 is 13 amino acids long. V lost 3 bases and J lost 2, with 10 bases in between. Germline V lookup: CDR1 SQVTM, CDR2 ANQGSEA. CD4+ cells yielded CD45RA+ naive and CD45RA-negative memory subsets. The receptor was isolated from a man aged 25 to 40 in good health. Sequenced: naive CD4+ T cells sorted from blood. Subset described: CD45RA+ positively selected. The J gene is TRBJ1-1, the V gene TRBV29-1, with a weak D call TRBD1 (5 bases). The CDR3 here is CSVDTGPNTEAFF. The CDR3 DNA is TGCAGCGTTGACACGGGACCCAACACTGAAGCTTTCTTT.